These T cell receptor beta chains were read from a single sample in a study of shared clonotypes between healthy human individuals. Assay used: immunoSEQ multiplex PCR; TCRdb lists only in-frame clones, some missing. The sample includes approximately 320,000 clones, over 65% seen only once; the top ten take about 9.4%. The sequenced material came from memory CD4+ T cells sorted from blood. These receptor sequences come from a man under 40 in good health. The CDR3 runs from the conserved cysteine through the conserved F or W. A D gene is named only where the DNA matches it firmly. Clone size is not always given. Where it is, it says once, few, many or a class for expanded clones.

clone_size,d_call,v_call,j_call,cdr3_aa,cdr3_nt
many,.,TRBV10-3,TRBJ2-6,CAISDSSGANVLTF,TGTGCCATCAGTGACTCCTCTGGGGCCAACGTCCTGACTTTC
.,TRBD1,TRBV5-4,TRBJ2-3,CASSLIGTGVADTQYF,TGTGCCAGCAGTTTGATAGGGACAGGGGTTGCAGATACGCAGTATTTT
once,TRBD2,TRBV10-2,TRBJ2-7,CASSEPSGSYEQYF,TGCGCCAGCAGTGAGCCTAGCGGTTCCTACGAGCAGTACTTC
few,.,TRBV11-2,TRBJ2-1,CASSFGGEQFF,TGTGCCAGCAGCTTTGGGGGTGAGCAGTTCTTC
.,TRBD2,TRBV5-6,TRBJ2-1,CASSLTKHGLAAYNEQFF,TGTGCCAGCAGCTTGACTAAACACGGACTAGCGGCCTACAATGAGCAGTTCTTC
.,.,TRBV18,TRBJ2-7,CASSPARLGDEQYF,TGTGCCAGCTCACCGGCACGGCTTGGGGACGAGCAGTACTTC
once,.,TRBV11-1,TRBJ2-5,CASSPRDGQETQYF,TGTGCCAGCAGCCCCAGGGACGGCCAAGAGACCCAGTACTTC
.,.,TRBV7-6,TRBJ1-3,CASRQPTGNTIYF,TGTGCCAGCAGACAACCAACTGGAAACACCATATATTTT
.,.,TRBV27,TRBJ2-2,CASSGRGAGHTGELFF,TGTGCCAGCAGCGGCCGGGGGGCGGGACACACCGGGGAGCTGTTTTTT
few,TRBD2,TRBV11-2,TRBJ2-7,CASSLARAGTSGISYEQYF,TGTGCCAGCAGCTTAGCTCGGGCAGGGACTAGCGGGATATCTTACGAGCAGTACTTC
.,.,TRBV19,TRBJ1-5,CASSIVGVNNQPQHF,TGTGCCAGTAGTATAGTCGGGGTGAACAATCAGCCCCAGCATTTT
.,TRBD2,TRBV19,TRBJ2-1,CASSIHQLAGSYNEQFF,TGTGCCAGTAGTATTCACCAACTAGCGGGCTCCTACAATGAGCAGTTCTTC
.,TRBD1,TRBV4-3,TRBJ1-2,CASSQAPGGTGYGYTF,TGCGCCAGCAGCCAAGCCCCCGGTGGGACAGGGTATGGCTACACCTTC
.,.,TRBV5-4,TRBJ2-5,CASSSGGGPYQETQYF,TGTGCCAGCAGCTCGGGTGGGGGCCCCTACCAAGAGACCCAGTACTTC
.,TRBD1,TRBV4-1,TRBJ2-7,CASSQAFTGGMTYEQYF,TGCGCCAGCAGCCAAGCCTTTACAGGGGGGATGACCTACGAGCAGTACTTC
.,.,TRBV18,TRBJ1-4,CASSSRQGDEKLFF,TGTGCCAGCTCATCAAGGCAGGGAGATGAAAAACTGTTTTTT
.,.,TRBV7-9,TRBJ2-7,CASDTGSSYEQYF,TGTGCCAGCGACACGGGGAGCTCCTACGAGCAGTACTTC
.,.,TRBV6-5,TRBJ1-4,CASSLTAYNNEKLFF,TGTGCCAGCAGTTTGACAGCATACAATAATGAAAAACTGTTTTTT
.,TRBD1,TRBV5-1,TRBJ1-2,CASRRLQGADGYTF,TGCGCCAGCAGGAGATTACAGGGGGCGGATGGCTACACCTTC
few,.,TRBV27,TRBJ2-7,CASSLVTGHYEQYF,TGTGCCAGCAGTTTAGTAACAGGCCACTACGAGCAGTACTTC
few,.,TRBV7-2,TRBJ2-2,CASSSRLSRTGELFF,TGTGCCAGCAGCTCTCGACTTTCGAGGACCGGGGAGCTGTTTTTT
.,.,TRBV19,TRBJ2-1,CFSRGRSPNEQFF,TGTTTTTCTAGGGGGAGAAGTCCGAATGAGCAGTTCTTC
.,.,TRBV6-6,TRBJ2-7,CASSYSGQGGYEQYF,TGTGCCAGCAGTTACTCAGGGCAGGGGGGCTACGAGCAGTACTTC
.,TRBD2,TRBV6-1,TRBJ2-7,CASSGASGRVDEQYF,TGTGCCAGCAGTGGGGCTAGCGGGAGGGTTGATGAGCAGTACTTC
.,TRBD2,TRBV29-1,TRBJ2-1,CSVEPVAGGIDEQFF,TGCAGCGTTGAACCCGTAGCGGGAGGGATCGATGAGCAGTTCTTC
.,.,TRBV2,TRBJ2-1,CASLEGRPRQFF,TGTGCCAGCTTAGAAGGACGGCCCCGGCAGTTCTTC
.,TRBD2,TRBV7-2,TRBJ2-1,CASSLVEGGEQFF,TGTGCCAGCAGCTTAGTCGAGGGAGGGGAGCAGTTCTTC
many,TRBD2,TRBV5-1,TRBJ2-1,CASSPPASGGGNEQFF,TGCGCCAGCAGCCCCCCCGCCTCCGGCGGGGGTAATGAGCAGTTCTTC
.,.,TRBV2,TRBJ2-7,CASRAQGYEQYF,TGTGCCAGCAGGGCACAGGGCTACGAGCAGTACTTC
few,.,TRBV9,TRBJ2-1,CASTKTGISYNEQFF,TGTGCCAGCACCAAGACGGGGATTTCCTACAATGAGCAGTTCTTC
.,.,TRBV30,TRBJ2-7,CAWSVGRLGDEQYF,TGTGCCTGGAGCGTGGGACGTCTGGGCGACGAGCAGTACTTC
.,.,TRBV23-1,TRBJ1-5,CASSLGGKISNQPQHF,TGCGCCAGCAGTCTCGGGGGGAAGATTAGCAATCAGCCCCAGCATTTT
.,.,TRBV5-1,TRBJ2-5,CASSQFEGEPAETQYF,TGCGCCAGCAGCCAATTCGAGGGGGAGCCTGCGGAGACCCAGTACTTC
.,.,TRBV10-3,TRBJ1-4,CAISAGQGNEKLFF,TGTGCCATCAGTGCCGGTCAGGGGAATGAAAAACTGTTTTTT
.,.,TRBV18,TRBJ2-1,CASSPRATSSYNEQFF,TGTGCCAGCTCACCACGGGCGACGAGCTCCTACAATGAGCAGTTCTTC
few,.,TRBV7-3,TRBJ2-1,CASSFRATFYNEQFF,TGTGCCAGCAGCTTCCGGGCTACCTTCTACAATGAGCAGTTCTTC
.,.,TRBV5-1,TRBJ1-1,CASSLFGGGKDTEAFF,TGCGCCAGCAGCCTTTTTGGAGGGGGAAAGGACACTGAAGCTTTCTTT
.,TRBD1,TRBV5-1,TRBJ2-3,CASSLAGTGMSDTQYF,TGCGCCAGCAGCCTGGCCGGGACAGGGATGTCGGATACGCAGTATTTT
once,TRBD2,TRBV9,TRBJ2-5,CASSVGLAGVMQETQYF,TGTGCCAGCAGCGTAGGACTAGCGGGAGTGATGCAAGAGACCCAGTACTTC
.,.,TRBV7-8,TRBJ2-7,CASSSILASEQYF,TGTGCCAGCAGCTCTATCCTAGCGAGCGAGCAGTACTTC
.,.,TRBV4-1,TRBJ2-3,CASSQVGSSTDTQYF,TGCGCCAGCAGCCAAGTTGGTTCGTCCACAGATACGCAGTATTTT
.,.,TRBV10-2,TRBJ2-5,CASSPGGIVAPETQYF,TGCGCCAGCAGCCCCGGGGGAATAGTTGCCCCAGAGACCCAGTACTTC
.,.,TRBV2,TRBJ1-5,CASSLGPHQPQHF,TGTGCCAGCAGTCTTGGGCCCCATCAGCCCCAGCATTTT
.,.,TRBV6-1,TRBJ1-4,CASSALVNEKLFF,TGTGCCAGCAGTGCCCTAGTTAATGAAAAACTGTTTTTT
few,TRBD2,TRBV19,TRBJ2-2,CASSTGRGNTGELFF,TGTGCCAGCAGTACCGGGAGGGGGAACACCGGGGAGCTGTTTTTT
.,.,TRBV28,TRBJ2-5,CASSSQWGPEVGTQYF,TGTGCCAGCAGTTCCCAATGGGGCCCGGAGGTAGGGACCCAGTACTTC
many,.,TRBV19,TRBJ1-5,CACRTYNQPQHF,TGTGCCTGTCGGACATATAATCAGCCCCAGCATTTT